Listed below are T cell receptor beta chains from one sample, sequenced in a study of graft-versus-host responses after intestinal transplantation. These receptors have no known antigen. Sequenced by immunoSEQ multiplex PCR; TCRdb stores in-frame clones only, minus some. The sample yields about 90,000 clones, 94% seen once. Material: unstimulated CD4+ T cells sorted from spleen or lymph node cells, obtained before transplant. These receptors were taken from a human donor who was the organ donor for an intestinal transplant. Both conserved end residues are part of each CDR3. Fields, in order: J gene, clone size, D gene, V gene, CDR3 DNA, CDR3 protein. The D gene is left open where the match is weak. Size values are once, few and many counts, or a class for expanded clones, and some rows have none.

>TRBJ1-5|.|TRBD1|TRBV28
TGTGCCAGCAGTTCGACAGGGGCAGGAAATCAGCCCCAGCATTTT
CASSSTGAGNQPQHF
>TRBJ1-6|once|.|TRBV25-1
TGTGCCAGCAGTGAAGCGGGGACTAATTCACCCCTCCACTTT
CASSEAGTNSPLHF
>TRBJ1-1|.|.|TRBV7-9
TGTGCCAGCAGTTCAGGGGTAGGGAACACTGAAGCTTTCTTT
CASSSGVGNTEAFF
>TRBJ1-2|.|TRBD1|TRBV7-2
TGTGCCAGCAGTTTGAGCCGGGACAGCTATGGCTACACCTTC
CASSLSRDSYGYTF
>TRBJ1-3|once|.|TRBV11-2
TGTGCCAGCAGCTTAGGGCGAGGCTCTGGAAACACCATATATTTT
CASSLGRGSGNTIYF
>TRBJ1-6|few|.|TRBV6-1
TGTGCCAGCAGTGAATATGACAGCTATAATTCACCCCTCCACTTT
CASSEYDSYNSPLHF
>TRBJ1-6|.|.|TRBV6-5
TGTGCCAGCAGTGAAGCGTATAATTCACCCCTCCACTTT
CASSEAYNSPLHF
>TRBJ1-2|.|TRBD1|TRBV5-4
TGTGCCAGCAGCTTGGGGCAGGGGGCTGGAGTTAACTATGGCTACACCTTC
CASSLGQGAGVNYGYTF
>TRBJ1-4|.|.|TRBV9
TGTGCCAGCAGCCCGGGGTCTAATGAAAAACTGTTTTTT
CASSPGSNEKLFF
>TRBJ2-3|.|TRBD1|TRBV19
TGTGCCAGTAGTATAGGGGGACAGGGCACAGATACGCAGTATTTT
CASSIGGQGTDTQYF
>TRBJ1-6|.|TRBD1|TRBV7-2
TGTGCCAGCAGCCCACGGACAGGCAGAGGCGACCTGCACTTT
CASSPRTGRGDLHF
>TRBJ1-4|.|TRBD1|TRBV5-6
TGTGCCAGCAGCCGTAACCAGAAGAATACAGGGGACAGGGGTGAAAAACTGTTTTTT
CASSRNQKNTGDRGEKLFF
>TRBJ2-7|.|.|TRBV19
TGTGCCAGTAGTGTTTCATCCACCTACGAGCAGTACTTC
CASSVSSTYEQYF
>TRBJ2-6|once|.|TRBV6-4
TGTGCCAGCAGTGACCCCCCCGAAAAATTGTATTGGAACCGATGGTATGGGGCCAACGTCCTGACTTTC
CASSDPPEKLYWNRWYGANVLTF
>TRBJ2-1|.|TRBD2|TRBV27
TGTGCCAGCAGTCCAAACGCGGGGGGTGAGCAGTTCTTC
CASSPNAGGEQFF
>TRBJ2-1|.|TRBD2|TRBV5-1
TGCGCCAGCAGCCTGGGGCTAGCGGGGGGGCCTAGCTCCTACAATGAGCAGTTCTTC
CASSLGLAGGPSSYNEQFF
>TRBJ1-2|.|.|TRBV7-2
TGTGCCAGCAGCTTAGTAAGGACAGACCAATATGGCTACACCTTC
CASSLVRTDQYGYTF
>TRBJ2-3|once|TRBD1|TRBV6-5
TGTGCCAGCAGTATACGGACAGGCAGCACAGATACGCAGTATTTT
CASSIRTGSTDTQYF
>TRBJ1-1|.|.|TRBV14
TGTGCCAGCAGCGCAAGAACAGGGTGGAACACTGAAGCTTTCTTT
CASSARTGWNTEAFF
>TRBJ1-2|.|TRBD1|TRBV18
TGTGCCAGCTCATCGGGACAGGTCTATGGCTACACCTTC
CASSSGQVYGYTF
>TRBJ1-2|.|TRBD1|TRBV11-2
TGTGCCAGCAACAAACTAACGGGACAGATAAGCTATGGCTACACCTTC
CASNKLTGQISYGYTF
>TRBJ2-1|.|TRBD2|TRBV4-2
TGTGCCAGCAGCCAAGATGAGCGGGGACCCTACAATGAGCAGTTCTTC
CASSQDERGPYNEQFF
>TRBJ1-1|few|.|TRBV2
TGTGCCAGCAGTGAGTGGAGAGGGAACACTGAAGCTTTCTTT
CASSEWRGNTEAFF
>TRBJ2-1|.|TRBD1|TRBV19
TGTGCCAGTAGCCGGGGACAGGGGGGTTACAATGAGCAGTTCTTC
CASSRGQGGYNEQFF
>TRBJ2-7|.|TRBD1|TRBV6-1
TGTGCCAGCAGTGAAGTAGGGACAGTCGCCTACGAGCAGTACTTC
CASSEVGTVAYEQYF
>TRBJ2-3|.|TRBD2|TRBV7-2
TGTGCCAGCAGCTGGACTAGCGGGGGCACAGATACGCAGTATTTT
CASSWTSGGTDTQYF
>TRBJ1-4|once|.|TRBV7-9
TGTGCCAGCAGCTATAAAGACGGCGAAAAACTGTTTTTT
CASSYKDGEKLFF
>TRBJ1-3|once|TRBD1|TRBV6-1
TGTGCCAGCAGACTAACTCAGGGGGCTGGAAACACCATATATTTT
CASRLTQGAGNTIYF
>TRBJ2-3|.|TRBD2|TRBV10-3
TGTGCCAGCGGGACTAGCGGGGGGGCTGGGGGAGATACGCAGTATTTT
CASGTSGGAGGDTQYF
>TRBJ1-6|few|.|TRBV6-6
TGTGCCTCATCCAGGGGAAATTCACCCCTCCACTTT
CASSRGNSPLHF
>TRBJ1-3|.|.|TRBV4-1
TGCGCCAGCAGCCAAGGGCGGCGAAACACCATATATTTT
CASSQGRRNTIYF
>TRBJ2-2|once|TRBD1|TRBV7-8
TGTGCCAGCACCCAAACCCGGGACAGGAACACCGGGGAGCTGTTTTTT
CASTQTRDRNTGELFF
>TRBJ1-1|.|TRBD1|TRBV11-2
TGTGCCAGCAGCTCCCGAGGACAGGGTGGGACTGAAGCTTTCTTT
CASSSRGQGGTEAFF
>TRBJ2-5|.|.|TRBV11-3
TGTGCCAGCAGCGGTGGATCGACCCAGTACTTC
CASSGGSTQYF
>TRBJ1-3|.|.|TRBV5-6
TGTGCCAGCAGCTCAGGGGTGAACACCATATATTTT
CASSSGVNTIYF
>TRBJ1-2|few|TRBD1|TRBV7-9
TGTGCCAGCAGCAGAGGACAGGGGGCCGTGGATGGCTACACCTTC
CASSRGQGAVDGYTF
>TRBJ1-2|.|.|TRBV7-2
TGTGCCAGCAGCTTAATAGGTCGGCAGAGCCTCAACTATGGCTACACCTTC
CASSLIGRQSLNYGYTF
>TRBJ2-7|.|.|TRBV5-1
TGCGCCAGCAGCTTGGTGGGGCAGGTTTACGAGCAGTACTTC
CASSLVGQVYEQYF
>TRBJ1-4|.|.|TRBV2
TGTGCCGGCAGTGTCCAGGGCATAAATGAAAAACTGTTTTTT
CAGSVQGINEKLFF
>TRBJ1-4|.|.|TRBV7-9
TGTGCCAGCAGCTTAGGGACGGAGAATGAAAAACTGTTTTTT
CASSLGTENEKLFF
>TRBJ1-1|.|TRBD1|TRBV19
TGTGCCAGTAGTATTTTTGCCGGCAGGGGGCTAGACACTGAAGCTTTCTTT
CASSIFAGRGLDTEAFF